The 13 T cell receptor beta chains presented below share a single source sample, sequenced in a study of shared clonotypes between healthy human individuals (TCRdb year 2020). The library was obtained by the immunoSEQ multiplex PCR assay. TCRdb took this table from immuneACCESS and kept in-frame rearrangements with V and J called. Such tables lack part of the clones; where checked against another copy, unresolved V genes explain under half of the gap, and the rest is unexplained. This sample holds some 500,000 clones; 95% to 97% were observed only once. 0.064% of the sample is in the top ten clones. Sequences were obtained from naive CD4+ T cells sorted from blood. The label giving this sample's cell subset or site can be read as: CD45RA+ positively selected. Receptors originate from a woman in her 30s in good health.

This chain uses TRBV6-6 with TRBJ2-7, with TRBD2 matching over 8 bases. This CDR3 is 16 amino acids long. Germline loops: CDR1 MNHNY, CDR2 SVGAGI (reference sequence). V lost 7 bases and J lost 7; bases outside the gene matches: 18. CDR3 DNA: TGTGCCAGCACCTCGACGGGTCGAGCGGGAGTGGTTGAGCAGTACTTC. Amino acids: CASTSTGRAGVVEQYF.

This chain uses TRBV5-1 with TRBJ2-3; D remains ambiguous. Germline CDR1 SGHRS, CDR2 YFSETQ. V shed 7 bases and J shed 5 bases, with 20 bases lying between them. The CDR3 covers 15 residues. The CDR3 sequence: CASWHNEKNRDTQYF. Here the CDR3 DNA reads TGCGCCAGCTGGCATAACGAAAAAAATAGAGATACGCAGTATTTT.

The rearrangement links TRBV7-3 to TRBJ2-1; 8 bases line up with TRBD1. The V gene's germline CDR1 is SGHTA and CDR2 FQGTGA. CDR3 length: 15 residues. Trimming took 4 bases from V and 4 from J; bases not matched to a gene: 6. This chain's CDR3 is CASSSRGQVYNEQFF. DNA for the CDR3: TGTGCCAGCAGCTCTAGGGGACAGGTGTACAATGAGCAGTTCTTC.

The table lists this clone with a count of one. The chain carries TRBV9 and TRBJ2-7; no definite D call. The CDR3 sequence is 14 residues long. Trimming removed 3 bases from V and 0 bases from J, with 10 bases in between. Germline CDR1 and CDR2: SGDLS and YYNGEE. The DNA for the CDR3 is TGTGCCAGCAGCGGCGACCCCGTCTCCTACGAGCAGTACTTC. This sequence encodes CASSGDPVSYEQYF.

V gene TRBV27 combines with J gene TRBJ2-3; D is unresolved. The CDR3 loop spans 14 amino acids. Per germline, CDR1 MNHEY and CDR2 SMNVEV (reference sequence). V was cut by 4 bases and J by 3 bases, with 11 bases left in between. CDR3 in amino acids: CASSSSILTDTQYF. CDR3 coding DNA: TGTGCCAGCAGTTCGTCTATCCTGACAGATACGCAGTATTTT.

Here the CDR3 DNA reads TGTGCCAGTAGTATCGCGGACGGAGGAAACACCATATATTTT. Residues: CASSIADGGNTIYF. J is TRBJ1-3 and V is TRBV19, with no clear D. Trimming took 3 bases from V and 4 from J, leaving 10 bases between them. CDR1 LNHDA and CDR2 SQIVND come from the germline V gene (reference sequence). The CDR3 runs 14 residues.

The CDR3 loop reads CASSYRTGGQPQHF. CDR3 DNA sequence: TGTGCCAGCAGTTACAGGACAGGCGGTCAGCCCCAGCATTTT. The chain is built from TRBV6-5 and TRBJ1-5, with 7 positions matching TRBD1. Germline CDR1 is MNHEY and CDR2 is SVGAGI. The ends lost 2 bases at V and 6 bases at J; junction bases unmatched: 4. The CDR3 contains 14 residues.

The table lists this clone with a few counts. V is TRBV18 and J is TRBJ1-1, with TRBD1 identical over 8 bases. V shed 3 bases, J shed 0 bases, and the junction held 0 bases outside the gene matches. From germline, CDR1 is KGHSH and CDR2 LQKENI. The CDR3 is 14 amino acids. CDR3 loop: CASSPTGVNTEAFF. The CDR3 DNA reads TGTGCCAGCTCACCGACAGGGGTGAACACTGAAGCTTTCTTT.

J is TRBJ2-5 and V is TRBV29-1; D possibly corresponds to TRBD2 (5 bases). CDR3 size: 16 residues. The V end lost 0 bases, the J end lost 5 bases, and 19 bases lay between the germline ends. Germline V CDR1 and CDR2: SQVTM, ANQGSEA. CDR3 in DNA: TGCAGCGTTGAAGATGGACGGGTTACGGGAACGGAGACCCAGTACTTC. As protein: CSVEDGRVTGTETQYF. Full variable domain (rest looked up from reference TRBV29-1 and TRBJ2-5): SAVISQKPSRDICQRGTSLTIQCQVDSQVTMMFWYRQQPGQSLTLIATANQGSEATYESGFVIDKFPISRPNLTFSTLTVSNMSPEDSSIYLCSVEDGRVTGTETQYFGPGTRLLVL.

This clone was detected once. This chain uses TRBV6-5 with TRBJ2-7; a possible D gene is TRBD1 (5 bases). The V end lost 2 bases, the J end lost 3 bases, and 8 bases lay between the germline ends. CDR1 is MNHEY and CDR2 is SVGAGI in the germline V gene. This CDR3 has 13 amino acids. This chain's CDR3 is CASSYKQGYEQYF. The CDR3 coding sequence is TGTGCCAGCAGTTACAAGCAGGGCTACGAGCAGTACTTC.

This chain uses TRBV19 with TRBJ2-6, with D possibly matching TRBD2 (5 bases). The CDR3 length is 15 residues. The V gene's germline CDR1 is LNHDA and CDR2 SQIVND (reference sequence). Trimming removed 5 bases from V and 4 bases from J, with 12 bases in between. The CDR3, as DNA: TGTGCCAGTAGTCCCGAGGGTTCCGGGGCCAACGTCCTGACTTTC. Its protein product is CASSPEGSGANVLTF.

V gene TRBV7-2 combines with J gene TRBJ2-5; D unresolved. Germline V gene sequence: CDR1 SGHTA, CDR2 FQGNSA. V shed 4 bases and J shed 5 bases, with 8 bases lying between them. This CDR3 is 12 amino acids long. CDR3 nucleotide sequence: TGTGCCAGCAGCTACCGAGCCGAGACCCAGTACTTC. Its translation: CASSYRAETQYF.

A single count supports this clone. V is TRBV27 and J is TRBJ2-7, with D possibly TRBD1 on 6 matching bases. V was shortened by 2 bases and J by 6 bases, with 14 bases between the two germline ends. Germline assignment: CDR1 MNHEY and CDR2 SMNVEV (reference sequence). The CDR3 contains 14 residues. The CDR3 reads CASSLVGARVEQYF. CDR3 DNA sequence: TGTGCCAGCAGTTTAGTGGGGGCGCGGGTCGAGCAGTACTTC.